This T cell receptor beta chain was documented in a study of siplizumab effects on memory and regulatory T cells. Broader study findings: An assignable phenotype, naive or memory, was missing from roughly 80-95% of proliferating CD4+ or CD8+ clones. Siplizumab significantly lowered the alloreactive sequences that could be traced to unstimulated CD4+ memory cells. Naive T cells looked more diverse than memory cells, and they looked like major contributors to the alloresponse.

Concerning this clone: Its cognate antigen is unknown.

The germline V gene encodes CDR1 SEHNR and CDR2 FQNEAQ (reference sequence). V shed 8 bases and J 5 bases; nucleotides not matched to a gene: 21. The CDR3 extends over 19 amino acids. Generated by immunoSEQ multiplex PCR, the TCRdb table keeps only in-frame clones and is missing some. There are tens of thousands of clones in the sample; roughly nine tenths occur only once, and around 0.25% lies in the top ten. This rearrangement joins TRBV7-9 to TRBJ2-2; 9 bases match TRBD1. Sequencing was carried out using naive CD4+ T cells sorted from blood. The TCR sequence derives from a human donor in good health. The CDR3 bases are TGTGCCAGCCGAACGCCGCCCTCGGACAGGGGTTCGAGGACCGGGGAGCTGTTTTTT. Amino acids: CASRTPPSDRGSRTGELFF.